This TCR beta chain derives from a study of OX40 agonist ivuxolimab in advanced cancers. On the study more broadly: Patients were treated with intravenous ivuxolimab, dosed at 0.01 to 10 mg/kg and infused every 2 weeks. Study observations and caveats: Low normalized clonal expansion also occurred in some nonresponding patients.

A remark on this clone: Its target is not known.

CDR1 and CDR2 (germline): MDHEN, SYDVKM. The CDR3 sequence is 15 residues long. V lost 5 bases, J lost 0 bases, and 13 bases lay in between. Exclusion of a patient followed from autoimmune disease history or systemic immunosuppression. Profiled with immunoSEQ multiplex PCR; TCRdb holds only in-frame clones, not every one. The table has roughly 45,000 clones, approximately 91% seen once. The sequence was collected from an adult with an advanced solid tumor such as melanoma, head and neck, liver or kidney cancer. The J gene is TRBJ1-2, the V gene TRBV28; D gene uncertain. The sequenced sample was CD4+ or CD8+ T cells sorted from blood, obtained in a trial of the OX40 agonist ivuxolimab. The CDR3 DNA reads TGTGCCAGCAGTCTCCCATATGGTACTAACTATGGCTACACCTTC. This encodes CASSLPYGTNYGYTF.